Included here is one TCR beta chain sequence, with context. Its antigen is unknown. The data belong to a study of cytomegalovirus exposure and HLA in healthy donors. PCR primers comprised 60 Vbeta and 13 Jbeta primers. TCRdb's table, derived via immunoSEQ multiplex PCR, lists solely in-frame clones and lacks some. The sample contains about 140,000 clones, 55% to 80% of which appear only once. Healthy bone marrow donors formed the donor group. Findings and caveats of the study: Excluded were some V segments that proved indistinguishable, including TRBV6-2 and TRBV6-3. A later analysis found that most CMV-associated TCR beta chains appeared HLA-restricted. An analysis was carried out later, and it reportedly showed fewer N-insertions in an Asian-associated ancestry cluster than the roughly 700-donor mean.

The CDR3 is 16 residues long. The germline V gene encodes CDR1 MNHNY and CDR2 SVGAGI (reference sequence). V lost 6 bases and J lost 5; bases outside the gene matches: 9. The material sequenced was PBMCs. The sequence came from a human donor in good health. The V and J genes are TRBV6-6 and TRBJ2-3; 12 positions match TRBD2. CDR3 DNA: TGTGCCAGCAGACGGGCTAGCGGGGGGGCGGGAGATACGCAGTATTTT. Translated: CASRRASGGAGDTQYF.